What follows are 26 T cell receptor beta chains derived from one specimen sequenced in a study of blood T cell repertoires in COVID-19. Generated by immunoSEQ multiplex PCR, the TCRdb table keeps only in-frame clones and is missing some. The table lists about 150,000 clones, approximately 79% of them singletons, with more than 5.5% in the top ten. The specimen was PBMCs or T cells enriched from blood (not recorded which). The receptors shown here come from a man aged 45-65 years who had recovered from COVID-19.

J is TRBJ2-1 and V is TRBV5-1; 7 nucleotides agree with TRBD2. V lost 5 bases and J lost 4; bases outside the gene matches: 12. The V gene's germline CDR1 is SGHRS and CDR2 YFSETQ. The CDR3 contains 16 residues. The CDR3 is CASSSGGGDLYNEQFF. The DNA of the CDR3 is TGCGCCAGCAGTTCTGGTGGGGGGGACCTATACAATGAGCAGTTCTTC.

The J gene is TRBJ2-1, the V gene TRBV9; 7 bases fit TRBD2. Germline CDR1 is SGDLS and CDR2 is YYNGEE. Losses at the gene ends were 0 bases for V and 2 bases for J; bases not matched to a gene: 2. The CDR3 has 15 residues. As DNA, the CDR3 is TGTGCCAGCAGCGTAGTAAGCGGGGCCTACAATGAGCAGTTCTTC. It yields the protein CASSVVSGAYNEQFF.

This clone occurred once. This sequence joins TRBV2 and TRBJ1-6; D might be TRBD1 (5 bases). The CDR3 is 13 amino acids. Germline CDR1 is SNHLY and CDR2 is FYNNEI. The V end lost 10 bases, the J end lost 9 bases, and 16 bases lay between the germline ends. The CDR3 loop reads CATRVSGPSPLHF. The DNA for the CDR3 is TGTGCCACCAGGGTCTCGGGTCCTTCACCCCTCCACTTT.

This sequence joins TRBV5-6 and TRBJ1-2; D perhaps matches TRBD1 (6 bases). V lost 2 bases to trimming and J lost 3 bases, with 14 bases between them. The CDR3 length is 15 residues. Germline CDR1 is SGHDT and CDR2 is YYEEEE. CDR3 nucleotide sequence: TGTGCCAGCAGCTTTAGGGGGACCTTGGACTATGGCTACACCTTC. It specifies CASSFRGTLDYGYTF.

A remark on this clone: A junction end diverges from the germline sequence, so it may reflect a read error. The DNA of the CDR3 is TGTGCCAGCAGCGGGACAGGGAGGAACGCTGAAGCTTTCTTT. Protein product: CASSGTGRNAEAFF. The chain joins TRBV2 to TRBJ1-1, with 9 bases identical to TRBD1. CDR3 size: 14 residues. The germline V gene encodes CDR1 SNHLY and CDR2 FYNNEI.

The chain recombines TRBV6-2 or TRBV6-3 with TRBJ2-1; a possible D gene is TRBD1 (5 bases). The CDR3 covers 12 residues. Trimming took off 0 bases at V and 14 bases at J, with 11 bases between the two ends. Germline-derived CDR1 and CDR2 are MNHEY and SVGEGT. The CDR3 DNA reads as TGTGCCAGCAGTTACTCGAAGCAGGGAAAGTTCTTC. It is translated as CASSYSKQGKFF.

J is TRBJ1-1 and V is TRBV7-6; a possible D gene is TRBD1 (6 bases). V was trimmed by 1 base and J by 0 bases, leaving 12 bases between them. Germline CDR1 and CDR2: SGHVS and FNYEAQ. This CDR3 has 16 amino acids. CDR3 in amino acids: CASSLGGRGMNTEAFF. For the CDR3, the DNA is TGTGCCAGCAGCTTAGGTGGCAGGGGAATGAACACTGAAGCTTTCTTT.

The CDR3, as DNA: TGTGCCAGCAGTCAACAGGGGGAAGCCTTTCGGGCTTTCTTT. This sequence encodes CASSQQGEAFRAFF. The chain links TRBV6-5 to TRBJ1-1; 8 nucleotides match TRBD1. From germline, CDR1 is MNHEY and CDR2 SVGAGI. The CDR3 runs 14 residues. Germline trimming cut 5 bases from V and 11 bases from J; bases unmatched to any gene: 13.

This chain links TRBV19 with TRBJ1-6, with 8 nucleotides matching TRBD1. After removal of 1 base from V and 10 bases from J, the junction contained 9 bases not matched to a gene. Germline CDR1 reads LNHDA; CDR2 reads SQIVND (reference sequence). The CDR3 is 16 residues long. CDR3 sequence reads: CASSIGNRGSGSPLHF. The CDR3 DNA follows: TGTGCCAGTAGTATAGGTAACAGGGGGTCTGGATCACCCCTCCACTTT.

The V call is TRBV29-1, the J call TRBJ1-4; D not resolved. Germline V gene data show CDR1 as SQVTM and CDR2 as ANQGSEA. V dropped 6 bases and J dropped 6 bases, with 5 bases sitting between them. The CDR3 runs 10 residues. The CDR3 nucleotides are TGCAGCGTCCTCGATGAAAAACTGTTTTTT. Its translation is CSVLDEKLFF.

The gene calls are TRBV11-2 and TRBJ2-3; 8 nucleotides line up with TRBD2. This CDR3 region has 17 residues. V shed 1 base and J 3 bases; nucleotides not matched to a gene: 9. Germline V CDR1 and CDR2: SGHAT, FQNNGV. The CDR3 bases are TGTGCCAGCAGCTTAGGAATTTCGGGGGGGCAGACAGATACGCAGTATTTT. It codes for CASSLGISGGQTDTQYF.

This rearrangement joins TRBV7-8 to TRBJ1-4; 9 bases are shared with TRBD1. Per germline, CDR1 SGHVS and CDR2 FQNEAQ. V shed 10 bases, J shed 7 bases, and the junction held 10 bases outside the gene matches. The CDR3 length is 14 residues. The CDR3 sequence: CATQAGTGFEKLFF. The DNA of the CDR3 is TGTGCCACCCAGGCCGGGACAGGGTTTGAAAAACTGTTTTTT. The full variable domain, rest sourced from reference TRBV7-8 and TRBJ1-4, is GAGVSQSPRYKVAKRGQDVALRCDPISGHVSLFWYQQALGQGPEFLTYFQNEAQLDKSGLPSDRFFAERPEGSVSTLKIQRTQQEDSAVYLCATQAGTGFEKLFFGSGTQLSVL.

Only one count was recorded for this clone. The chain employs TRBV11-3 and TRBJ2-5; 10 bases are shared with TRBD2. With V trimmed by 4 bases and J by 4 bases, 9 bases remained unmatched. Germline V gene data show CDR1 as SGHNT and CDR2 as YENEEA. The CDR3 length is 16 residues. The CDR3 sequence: CASSSRLAGARETQYF. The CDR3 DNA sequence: TGTGCCAGCAGCTCCCGGCTAGCGGGGGCCCGAGAGACCCAGTACTTC.

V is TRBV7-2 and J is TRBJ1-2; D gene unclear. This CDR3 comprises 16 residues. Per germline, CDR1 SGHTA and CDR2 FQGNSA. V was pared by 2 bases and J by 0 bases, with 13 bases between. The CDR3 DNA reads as TGTGCCAGCAGCTTACGACGGGGAGAGACTAACTATGGCTACACCTTC. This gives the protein CASSLRRGETNYGYTF.

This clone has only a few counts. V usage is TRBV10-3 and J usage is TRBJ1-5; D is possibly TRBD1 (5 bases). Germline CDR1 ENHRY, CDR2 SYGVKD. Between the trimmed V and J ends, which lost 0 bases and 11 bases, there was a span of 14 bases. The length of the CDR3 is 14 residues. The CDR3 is CAISESGTGGTQHF. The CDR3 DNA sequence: TGTGCCATCAGTGAGTCTGGCACCGGGGGAACCCAGCATTTT.

This CDR3 reads CASSRETGNSPLHF. The CDR3 nucleotides read TGTGCCAGCAGCCGTGAGACAGGGAATTCACCCCTCCACTTT. This chain uses TRBV11-3 with TRBJ1-6, with TRBD1 matching 7 bases. This CDR3 is 14 amino acids long. CDR1 is SGHNT, CDR2 YENEEA, per germline. V shed 5 bases and J 7 bases; nucleotides not matched to a gene: 5.

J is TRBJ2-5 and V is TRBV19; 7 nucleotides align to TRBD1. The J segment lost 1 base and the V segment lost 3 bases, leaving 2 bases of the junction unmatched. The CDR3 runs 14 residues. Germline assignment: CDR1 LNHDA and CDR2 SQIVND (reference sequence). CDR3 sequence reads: CASSIRDSQETQYF. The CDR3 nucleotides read TGTGCCAGTAGTATCCGGGACAGCCAAGAGACCCAGTACTTC.

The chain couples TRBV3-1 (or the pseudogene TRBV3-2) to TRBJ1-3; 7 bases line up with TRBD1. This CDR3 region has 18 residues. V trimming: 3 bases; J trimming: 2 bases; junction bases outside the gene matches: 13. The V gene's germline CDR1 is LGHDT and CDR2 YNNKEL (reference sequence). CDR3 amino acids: CASSQMMDRTGAGNTIYF. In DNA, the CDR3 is TGTGCCAGCAGCCAGATGATGGACAGGACGGGCGCTGGAAACACCATATATTTT.

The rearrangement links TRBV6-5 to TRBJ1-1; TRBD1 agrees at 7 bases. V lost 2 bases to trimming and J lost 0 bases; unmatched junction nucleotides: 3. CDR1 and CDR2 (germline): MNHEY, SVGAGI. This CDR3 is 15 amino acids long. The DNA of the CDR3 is TGTGCCAGCAGTTACGAGACAGGGTTGAACACTGAAGCTTTCTTT. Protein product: CASSYETGLNTEAFF.

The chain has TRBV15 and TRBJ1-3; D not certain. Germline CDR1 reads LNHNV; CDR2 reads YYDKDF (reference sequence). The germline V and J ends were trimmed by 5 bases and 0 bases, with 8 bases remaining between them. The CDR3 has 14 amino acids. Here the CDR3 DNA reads TGTGCCACCAGCCCACTTAGCTCTGGAAACACCATATATTTT. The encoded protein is CATSPLSSGNTIYF.

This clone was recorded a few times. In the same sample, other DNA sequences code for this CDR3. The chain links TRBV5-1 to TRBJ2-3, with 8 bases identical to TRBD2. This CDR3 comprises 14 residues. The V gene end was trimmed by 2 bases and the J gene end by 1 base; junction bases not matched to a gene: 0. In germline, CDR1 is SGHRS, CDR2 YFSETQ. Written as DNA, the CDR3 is TGCGCCAGCAGCTTAGCGGGGGGCACAGATACGCAGTATTTT. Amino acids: CASSLAGGTDTQYF.

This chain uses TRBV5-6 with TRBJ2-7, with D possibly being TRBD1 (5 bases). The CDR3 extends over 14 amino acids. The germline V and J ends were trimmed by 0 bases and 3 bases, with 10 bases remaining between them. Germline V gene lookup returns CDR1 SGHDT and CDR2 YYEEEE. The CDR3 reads CASSLAGRGYEQYF. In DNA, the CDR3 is TGTGCCAGCAGCTTGGCAGGTAGGGGCTACGAGCAGTACTTC.

CDR3 in DNA: TGTGCCAGCAGCCAACAGCTGGGCTACACTGAAGCTTTCTTT. Translation gives CASSQQLGYTEAFF. V and J are TRBV7-2 and TRBJ1-1; D is ambiguous. The CDR3 consists of 14 residues. Per the germline V gene, CDR1 is SGHTA and CDR2 is FQGNSA. Trimming pared 5 bases from V and 3 bases from J, leaving 13 bases between.

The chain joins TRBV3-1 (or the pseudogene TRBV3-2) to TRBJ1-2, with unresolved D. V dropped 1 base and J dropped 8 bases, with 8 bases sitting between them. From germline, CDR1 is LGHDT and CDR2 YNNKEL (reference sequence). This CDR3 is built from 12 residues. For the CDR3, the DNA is TGTGCCAGCAGCCAAGGCGCCGCGGGCTACACCTTC. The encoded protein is CASSQGAAGYTF.

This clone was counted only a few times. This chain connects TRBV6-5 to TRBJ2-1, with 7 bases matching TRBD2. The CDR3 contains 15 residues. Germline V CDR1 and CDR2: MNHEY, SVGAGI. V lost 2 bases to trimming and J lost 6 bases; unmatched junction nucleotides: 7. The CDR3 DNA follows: TGTGCCAGCAGTTACACAGCGGGGTTCGCCAATGAGCAGTTCTTC. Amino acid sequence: CASSYTAGFANEQFF.

This chain's CDR3 is CASSTRTSGVETQYF. CDR3 sequence (DNA): TGTGCCAGTAGTACTCGGACTAGCGGGGTAGAGACCCAGTACTTC. V is TRBV19 and J is TRBJ2-5; 12 bases match TRBD2. The V and J ends lost 4 bases and 4 bases, in that order; junction bases with no gene match: 4. This CDR3 is 15 amino acids long. Germline CDR1 LNHDA, CDR2 SQIVND (reference sequence).